Here is one T cell receptor beta chain with its context. Its target is unknown. The sample belongs to a study of T-cell reconstitution after alpha-beta-depleted transplantation in children. Preparation of the TCRbeta library was carried out with unique molecular identifiers. One entry per CDR3 protein results from TCRdb running MiXCR on the PCR reads. The table lists almost 600,000 distinct CDR3 sequences, roughly a quarter of them singletons. Study observations and caveats: Reportedly, alpha-beta T cells present about two months post-transplant originated from several hundred expanded clones of graft origin. Surviving thymic progenitors and recipient T cells were the source of high TCRbeta diversity at day 60 in some patients. At the one-year point after transplant, T-cell counts and TCRbeta diversity were found to come mostly from T cells that had been newly produced.

Trimming took 2 bases from V and 6 from J; bases not matched to a gene: 6. In germline, CDR1 is MNHEY, CDR2 SVGAGI. The CDR3 consists of 15 residues. The clonotype originates from a boy under three years old with Wiskott-Aldrich syndrome, due to receive a stem cell transplant. The sequencing here drew on PBMCs, taken before TCRalphabeta/CD19-depleted stem cell transplant. The J gene is TRBJ2-2, the V gene TRBV6-5, with 7 bases that match TRBD1. The CDR3 sequence is CASSYGRQGAGELFF. Here the CDR3 DNA reads TGTGCCAGCAGTTACGGCAGACAGGGTGCCGGGGAGCTGTTTTTT.